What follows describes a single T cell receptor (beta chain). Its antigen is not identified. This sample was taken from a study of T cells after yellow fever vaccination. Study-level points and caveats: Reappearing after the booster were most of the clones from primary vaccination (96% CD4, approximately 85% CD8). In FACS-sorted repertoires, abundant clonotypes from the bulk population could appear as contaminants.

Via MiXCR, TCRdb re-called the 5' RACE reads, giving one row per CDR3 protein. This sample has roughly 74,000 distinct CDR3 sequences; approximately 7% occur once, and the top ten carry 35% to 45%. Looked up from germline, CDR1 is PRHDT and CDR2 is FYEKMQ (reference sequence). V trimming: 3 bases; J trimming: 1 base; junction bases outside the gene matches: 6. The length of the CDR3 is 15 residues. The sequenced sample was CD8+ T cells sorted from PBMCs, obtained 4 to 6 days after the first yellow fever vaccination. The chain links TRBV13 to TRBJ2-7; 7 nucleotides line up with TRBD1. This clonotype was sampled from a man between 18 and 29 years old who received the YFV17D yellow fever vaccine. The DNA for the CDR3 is TGTGCCAGCAGCTTCACCAGGGGGATTTCCTACGAGCAGTACTTC. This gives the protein CASSFTRGISYEQYF.